This entry features one T cell receptor (beta chain) sequence. TCRdb itself ran the RT-PCR reads through MiXCR, one entry per CDR3 protein. The repertoire has 550,000 to 750,000 distinct CDR3 sequences, 14% of them found once; the top ten carry 3.6%. What was sequenced was memory CD4+ T cells from blood. The sequence derives from a female donor in good health, serving as a healthy control.

The CDR3, as DNA: TGTGCCAGCAGCTTAGGACTAGCGGAGCCCAATGAGCAGTTCTTC. It translates to CASSLGLAEPNEQFF. J is TRBJ2-1 and V is TRBV7-2; 9 bases agree with TRBD2. V shed 1 base, J shed 6 bases, and the junction held 4 bases outside the gene matches. The CDR3 is made up of 15 amino acids. CDR1 is SGHTA, CDR2 FQGNSA, per germline.